This T cell receptor (beta chain) was sequenced for a study of T cells in localized non-small cell lung cancer (dated by TCRdb to 2018 to 2021). Broadly, across the study: The study examined T cell repertoires in approximately 240 patients with early-stage NSCLC and compared tumors with uninvolved tumor-adjacent lungs. The cohort comprised roughly 240 treatment-naïve NSCLC patients with resected, localized lung tumors. The mean age of the NSCLC patients was about 70 years, with approximately 130 men and around 100 women.

The CDR3 measures 19 amino acids from cysteine to phenylalanine. Only the CDR3 portion is preserved as DNA: 57 bases, with reading frame beginning at the first base. CDR1 and CDR2 are read off the germline V gene as SGHVS and FNYEAQ. Relative to germline, V is 5 bases shorter and J is 2 bases shorter, with 24 bases between their ends. The immunoSEQ Assay was used to sequence TCR beta CDR3 regions from DNA. In the original analysis: To compute T cell density, TCR beta template counts were normalized to usable DNA, which was estimated by amplifying housekeeping genes. Richness was estimated using the preseqR package, with extrapolation to 400,000 templates for PBMC samples and to 120,000 templates for tissue samples. Clonality was defined by subtracting Pielou's evenness from one. To identify tissue-enriched TCRs, differential abundance testing was run on productive amino-acid clonotypes with a minimum total count of 5 and an alpha of 0.1. The Jaccard Index and the Morisita Overlap Index were used to measure repertoire overlap between compartments. TCR beta CDR3s were clustered by GLIPH together with public tetramer-defined viral CDR3s, and at least three viral sequences plus V-gene enrichment were required for viral motifs. Entries here come from immuneACCESS through TCRdb and include only in-frame sequences with V and J called. Some clones fail to appear in such tables; in the studies checked, an unresolved V gene covers under half of the shortfall, and the cause of the remainder is unknown. That table gives V, J and clone size, and the DNA gave D and trimming. The table for this sample lists 55,000 to 75,000 clones; more than 85% of them were counted only once. The ten most abundant clones make up about 20% of the sample.

The study at large found these results: Uninvolved tumor-adjacent lung showed the highest T cell clonality, higher than tumor, which suggests more focused antigenic responses in the uninvolved tumor-adjacent lung. Because multi-region tumor sequencing was not performed, intratumor heterogeneity could not be ruled out. Because the study design was exploratory, TCR variables were selected using unadjusted p-values without false-discovery rate correction. Higher T cell density in blood was associated with longer overall survival, whereas higher clonality in adjacent lung was associated with shorter survival. A median of about 61 of the top 100 tumor clones turned up in the paired uninvolved adjacent lung, and approximately 30 of those clones also ranked among the top 100 of that same adjacent lung.

Worth noting for this clone: The target of this receptor is not known. The input lacks base qualities; no much larger clone sits a single base away.

At diagnosis, tumor, uninvolved tumor-adjacent lung and peripheral blood were collected and then preserved as a mix of FFPE and fresh-frozen material. For TCR repertoire profiling, blood samples were analyzed as peripheral blood mononuclear cells. The rearrangement joined TRBV7-6 to TRBJ1-4, with the identity of the D gene unclear. The receptor was isolated from a man between 40 and 69 years old with stage I lung adenocarcinoma. Sequenced here: peripheral blood, sampled before any cancer treatment. The CDR3 region: CASSPTRGLALWTNEKLFF. The nucleotide sequence reads as follows: TGTGCCAGCAGCCCCACTCGGGGTTTGGCCCTTTGGACTAATGAAAAACTGTTTTTT.